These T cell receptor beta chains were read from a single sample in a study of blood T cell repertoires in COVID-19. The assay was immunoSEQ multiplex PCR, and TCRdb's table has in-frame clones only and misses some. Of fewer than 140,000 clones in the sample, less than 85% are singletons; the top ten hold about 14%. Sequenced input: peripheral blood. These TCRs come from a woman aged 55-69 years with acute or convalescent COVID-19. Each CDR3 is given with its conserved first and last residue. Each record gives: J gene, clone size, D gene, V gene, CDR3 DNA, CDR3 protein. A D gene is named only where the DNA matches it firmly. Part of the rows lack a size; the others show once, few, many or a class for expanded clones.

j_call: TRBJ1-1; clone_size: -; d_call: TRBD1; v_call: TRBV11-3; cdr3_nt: TGTGCCAGCAGCGCCTCAACAGGGGGCACTGAAGCTTTCTTT; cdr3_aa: CASSASTGGTEAFF
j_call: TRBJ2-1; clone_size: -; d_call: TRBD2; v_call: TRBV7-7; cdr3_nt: TGTGCTAGCAGCCTGGGACTAGCGCTCTACAATGAGCAGTTCTTC; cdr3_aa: CASSLGLALYNEQFF
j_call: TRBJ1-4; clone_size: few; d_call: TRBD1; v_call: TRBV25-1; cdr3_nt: TGTGCCAGCAGTGCGTACAGGGGCGTTGGGGAAAAACTGTTTTTT; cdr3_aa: CASSAYRGVGEKLFF
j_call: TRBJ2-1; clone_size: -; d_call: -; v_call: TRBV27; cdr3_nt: TGTGCCAGCCGAGGGCGGGGAAGCTCCTACAATGAGCAGTTCTTC; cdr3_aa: CASRGRGSSYNEQFF
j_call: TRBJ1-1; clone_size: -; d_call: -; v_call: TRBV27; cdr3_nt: TGTGCCAGCAGTTCCCCGTCCCGAGCAGGCGCCATGAACACTGAAGCTTTCTTT; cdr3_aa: CASSSPSRAGAMNTEAFF
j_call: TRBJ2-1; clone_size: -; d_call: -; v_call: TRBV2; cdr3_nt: TGTGCCAGCAGTTCCGACAATGAGCAGTTCTTC; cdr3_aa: CASSSDNEQFF
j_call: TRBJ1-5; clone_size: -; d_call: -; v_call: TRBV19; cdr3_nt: TGTGCCAGTAGTTGGGCAGGGAACCAGCCCCAGCATTTT; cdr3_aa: CASSWAGNQPQHF
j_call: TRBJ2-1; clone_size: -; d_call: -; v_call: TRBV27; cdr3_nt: TGTGCCAGCAGTTTTAACAGAAACAATGAGCAGTTCTTC; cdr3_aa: CASSFNRNNEQFF
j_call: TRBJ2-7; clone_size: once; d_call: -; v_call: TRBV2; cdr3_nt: TGTGCCAGCAGTGTCTACAGGTACGAGCAGTACTTC; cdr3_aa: CASSVYRYEQYF
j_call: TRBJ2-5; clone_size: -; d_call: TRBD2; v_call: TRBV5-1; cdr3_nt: TGCGCCAGCAGCTTACTAGCGGGCCAAGAGACCCAGTACTTC; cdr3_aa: CASSLLAGQETQYF
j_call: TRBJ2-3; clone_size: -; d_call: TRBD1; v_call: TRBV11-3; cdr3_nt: TGTGCCAGCAGCATCAGACAGGGGGGAAGCACAGATACGCAGTATTTT; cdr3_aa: CASSIRQGGSTDTQYF
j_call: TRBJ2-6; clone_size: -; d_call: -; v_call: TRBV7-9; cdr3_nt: TGTGCCAGCAGCTTTACACAGGTTTACTCTGGGGCCAACGTCCTGACTTTC; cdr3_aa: CASSFTQVYSGANVLTF
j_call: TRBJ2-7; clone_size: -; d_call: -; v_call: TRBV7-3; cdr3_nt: TGTGCCAGCAGCTACGGCCCAGGGGACGAGCAGTACTTC; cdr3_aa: CASSYGPGDEQYF
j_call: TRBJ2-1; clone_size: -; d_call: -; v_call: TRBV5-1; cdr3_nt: TGCGCCAGCAGCTTGGTTGGGGGGGCCGGGAATGAGCAGTTCTTC; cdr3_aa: CASSLVGGAGNEQFF
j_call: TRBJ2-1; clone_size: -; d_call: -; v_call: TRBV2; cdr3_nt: TGTGCCAGCAGTGTTCAGGAGGCCTCCTACAATGAGCAGTTCTTC; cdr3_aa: CASSVQEASYNEQFF
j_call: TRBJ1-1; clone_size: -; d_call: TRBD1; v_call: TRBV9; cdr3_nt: TGTGCCAGCAGCGTCTCGGGACAGGGGGATTTTTCTGAAGCTTTCTTT; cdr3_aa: CASSVSGQGDFSEAFF
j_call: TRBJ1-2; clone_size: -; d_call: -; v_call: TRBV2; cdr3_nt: TGTGCCAGCAGCACTACAGGGAACTATGGCTACACCTTC; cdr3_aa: CASSTTGNYGYTF
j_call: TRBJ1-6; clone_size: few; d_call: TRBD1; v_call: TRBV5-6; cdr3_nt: TGTGCCAGCAGCGCCCGACAGGGTGGGTCCTATAATTCACCCCTCCACTTT; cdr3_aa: CASSARQGGSYNSPLHF
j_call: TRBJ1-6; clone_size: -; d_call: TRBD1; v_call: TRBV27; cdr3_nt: TGTGCCAGCAGTTTTCGACAGGGCAGGTCACCCCTCCACTTT; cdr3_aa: CASSFRQGRSPLHF
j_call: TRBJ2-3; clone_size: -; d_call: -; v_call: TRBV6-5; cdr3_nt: TGTGCCAGCAAGGAGCTAAGCTCAGATACGCAGTATTTT; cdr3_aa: CASKELSSDTQYF
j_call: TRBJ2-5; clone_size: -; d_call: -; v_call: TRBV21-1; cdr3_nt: TGTGCCAGCAGCAAAGCAAGTAGCGGTCAAGAGACCCAGTACTTC; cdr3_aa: CASSKASSGQETQYF
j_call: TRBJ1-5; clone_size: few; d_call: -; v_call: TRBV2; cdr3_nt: TGTGCCAGCAGTCGGGACTCCGGGGGCAATCAGCCCCAGCATTTT; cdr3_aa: CASSRDSGGNQPQHF
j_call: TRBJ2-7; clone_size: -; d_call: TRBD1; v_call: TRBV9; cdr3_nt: TGTGCCAGCAGCGAACGACAGGGAGTCTACGAGCAGTACTTC; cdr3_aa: CASSERQGVYEQYF
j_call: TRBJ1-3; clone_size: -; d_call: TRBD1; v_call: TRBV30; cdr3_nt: TGTGCCTGGAGCGCTCCGGGACAGATAAGAAACACCATATATTTT; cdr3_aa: CAWSAPGQIRNTIYF
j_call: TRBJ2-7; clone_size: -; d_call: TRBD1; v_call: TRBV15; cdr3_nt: TGTGCCACCAGCCCCTCCTTAGGGGACAGGACCTACGAGCAGTACTTC; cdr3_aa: CATSPSLGDRTYEQYF
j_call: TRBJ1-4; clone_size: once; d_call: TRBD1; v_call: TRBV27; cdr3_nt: TGTGCCAGCAGTACCGCGACAGGGTCGTATGAAAAACTGTTTTTT; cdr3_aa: CASSTATGSYEKLFF
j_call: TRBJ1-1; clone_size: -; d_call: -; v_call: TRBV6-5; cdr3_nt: TGTGCCAGCGAGTTCGACAGCGCGAACACTGAAGCTTTCTTT; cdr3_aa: CASEFDSANTEAFF
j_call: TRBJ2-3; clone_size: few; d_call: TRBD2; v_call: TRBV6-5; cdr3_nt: TGTGCCAGCAGGGCCGGACTAGCTACAGATACGCAGTATTTT; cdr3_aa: CASRAGLATDTQYF
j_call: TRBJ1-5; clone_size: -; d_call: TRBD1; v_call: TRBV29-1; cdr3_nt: TGCAGCGTTGCCCGGGACAGGGGGCCGAATCAGCCCCAGCATTTT; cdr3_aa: CSVARDRGPNQPQHF
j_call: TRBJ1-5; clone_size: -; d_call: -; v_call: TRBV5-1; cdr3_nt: TGCGCCAGCGCAACAGGAATCAATCAGCCCCAGCATTTT; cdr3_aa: CASATGINQPQHF
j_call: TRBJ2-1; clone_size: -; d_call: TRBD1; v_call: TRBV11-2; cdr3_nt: TGTGCCAGCAGCTTGGGGACAGGGTGGGATGAGCAGTTCTTC; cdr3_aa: CASSLGTGWDEQFF
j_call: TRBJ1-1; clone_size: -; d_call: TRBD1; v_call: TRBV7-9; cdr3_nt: TGTGCCAGCAGCTTACCGACAGGGGGCGCGGACACTGAAGCTTTCTTT; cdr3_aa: CASSLPTGGADTEAFF
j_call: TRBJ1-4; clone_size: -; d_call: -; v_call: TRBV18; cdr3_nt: TGTGCCAGCTCCCCCGGTACGAATGAAAAACTGTTTTTT; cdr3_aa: CASSPGTNEKLFF
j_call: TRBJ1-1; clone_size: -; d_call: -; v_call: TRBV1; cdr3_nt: TGCACCAGCAGCCAATCGAAAAGGGACAGGGGGGATGGTCGGCTAGCTTTCTTT; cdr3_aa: CTSSQSKRDRGDGRLAFF
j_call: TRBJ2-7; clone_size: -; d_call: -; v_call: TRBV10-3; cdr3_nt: TGTGCCATCAGAAACCAGGGAACCTACGAGCAGTACTTC; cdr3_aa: CAIRNQGTYEQYF
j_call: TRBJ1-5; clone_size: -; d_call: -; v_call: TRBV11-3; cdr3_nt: TGTGCCAGCAGCTTAGATAAAGTCAGGGTACGAAATCAGCCCCAGCATTTT; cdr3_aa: CASSLDKVRVRNQPQHF
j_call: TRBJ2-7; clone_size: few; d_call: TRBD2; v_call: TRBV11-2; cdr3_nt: TGTGCCAGCAGCGTAATAGCGGGGGCGAGCTACGAGCAGTACTTC; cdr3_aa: CASSVIAGASYEQYF
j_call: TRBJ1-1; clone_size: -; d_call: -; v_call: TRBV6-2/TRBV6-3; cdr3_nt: TGTGCCAGCAGTCCCCCGTTTGGAAACAGCAACACTGAAGCTTTCTTT; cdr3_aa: CASSPPFGNSNTEAFF
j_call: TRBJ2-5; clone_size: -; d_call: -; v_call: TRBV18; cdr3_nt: TGTGCCAGCTCGGTCGGACATCAAGAGACCCAGTACTTC; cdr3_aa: CASSVGHQETQYF
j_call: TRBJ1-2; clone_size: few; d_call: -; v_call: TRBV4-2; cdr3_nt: TGTGCCAGCAGCCAAGACAGGGGCACCTATGGCTACACCTTC; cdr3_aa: CASSQDRGTYGYTF
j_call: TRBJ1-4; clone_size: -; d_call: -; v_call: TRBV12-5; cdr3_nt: TGTGCTAGTGGTAGGGCGGGTTTGGTTGAAAAACTGTTTTTT; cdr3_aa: CASGRAGLVEKLFF
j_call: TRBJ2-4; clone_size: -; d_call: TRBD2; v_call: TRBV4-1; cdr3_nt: TGCGCCAGCAGCCAGACTAGCGGGAGGTTTGACGTGGCCAAAAACATTCAGTACTTC; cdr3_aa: CASSQTSGRFDVAKNIQYF
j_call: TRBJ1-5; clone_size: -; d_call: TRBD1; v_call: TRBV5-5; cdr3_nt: TGTGCCAGCAGCCAGGGAGGGGGACAGGTTAGCAATCAGCCCCAGCATTTT; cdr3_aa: CASSQGGGQVSNQPQHF
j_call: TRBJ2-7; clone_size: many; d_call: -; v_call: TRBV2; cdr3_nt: TGTGCCGGCCGAACGGAGAACGAGCAGTACTTC; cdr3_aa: CAGRTENEQYF
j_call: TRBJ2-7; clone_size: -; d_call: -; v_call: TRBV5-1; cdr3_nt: TGCGCCAGCAGCCCCATAGTACTAGACGAGCAGTACTTC; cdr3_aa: CASSPIVLDEQYF
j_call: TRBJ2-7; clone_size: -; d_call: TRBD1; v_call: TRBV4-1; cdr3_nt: TGCGCCAGCAGCCAGGCCGGGACAGGTCTCGACGAGCAGTACTTC; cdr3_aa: CASSQAGTGLDEQYF
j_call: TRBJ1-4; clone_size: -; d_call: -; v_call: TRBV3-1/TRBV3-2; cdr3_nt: TGTGCCAGCAGCCAAGGGGGAGGGTTGGAAAAACTGTTTTTT; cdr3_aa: CASSQGGGLEKLFF
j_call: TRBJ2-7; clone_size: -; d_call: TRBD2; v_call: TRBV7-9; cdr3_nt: TGTGCCAGCAGCGCCGGGACTAGCGGGACGCTCACCTACGAGCAGTACTTC; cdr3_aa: CASSAGTSGTLTYEQYF
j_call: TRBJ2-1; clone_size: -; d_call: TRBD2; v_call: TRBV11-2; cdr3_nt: TGTGCCAGCAGGCTTCCGGGACTAGCGGGAGGAGTCCCCCACAATGAGCAGTTCTTC; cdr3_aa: CASRLPGLAGGVPHNEQFF
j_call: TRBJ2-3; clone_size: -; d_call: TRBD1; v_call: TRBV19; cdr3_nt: TGTGCCAGTAGTGCCACCGGGACAGGGATAACAGATACGCAGTATTTT; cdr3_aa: CASSATGTGITDTQYF
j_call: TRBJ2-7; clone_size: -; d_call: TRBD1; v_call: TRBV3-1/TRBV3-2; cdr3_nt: TGTGCCAGTGAATCCGGGACAGGGGCCCCCTCCTACGAGCAGTACTTC; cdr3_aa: CASESGTGAPSYEQYF
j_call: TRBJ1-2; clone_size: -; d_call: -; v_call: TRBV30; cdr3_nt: TGTGCCTGGTCTACAGGGCTCTATGGCTACACCTTC; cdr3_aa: CAWSTGLYGYTF
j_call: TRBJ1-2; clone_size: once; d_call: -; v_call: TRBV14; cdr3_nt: TGTGCCAGCAGCCAACGGGGAGGTGGTAAAGGTGGCTACACCTTC; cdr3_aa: CASSQRGGGKGGYTF